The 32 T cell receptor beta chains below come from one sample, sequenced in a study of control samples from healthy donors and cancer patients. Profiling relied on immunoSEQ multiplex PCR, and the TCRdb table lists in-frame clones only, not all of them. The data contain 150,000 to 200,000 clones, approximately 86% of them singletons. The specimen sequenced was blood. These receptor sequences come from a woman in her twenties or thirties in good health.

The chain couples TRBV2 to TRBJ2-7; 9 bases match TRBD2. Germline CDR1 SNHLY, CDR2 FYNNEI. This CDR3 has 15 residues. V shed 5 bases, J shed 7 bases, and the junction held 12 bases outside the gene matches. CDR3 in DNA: TGTGCCAGCAGTCCCCCGGGACTAGCCCCCCAGGAGCAGTACTTC. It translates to CASSPPGLAPQEQYF. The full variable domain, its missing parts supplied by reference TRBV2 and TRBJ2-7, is EPEVTQTPSHQVTQMGQEVILRCVPISNHLYFYWYRQILGQKVEFLVSFYNNEISEKSEIFDDQFSVERPDGSNFTLKIRSTKLEDSAMYFCASSPPGLAPQEQYFGPGTRLTVT.

CDR3 loop: CASSQGGWGGAGNYGYTF. The CDR3, as DNA: TGTGCCAGCAGCCAAGGCGGCTGGGGGGGGGCAGGGAATTATGGCTACACCTTC. The gene calls are TRBV3-1 (or the pseudogene TRBV3-2) and TRBJ1-2, with D tentatively TRBD1 (6 bases). This CDR3 is built from 18 residues. The germline V gene has CDR1 LGHDT and CDR2 YNNKEL (reference sequence). Deletions cut 1 base from V and 5 bases from J, with 23 bases between.

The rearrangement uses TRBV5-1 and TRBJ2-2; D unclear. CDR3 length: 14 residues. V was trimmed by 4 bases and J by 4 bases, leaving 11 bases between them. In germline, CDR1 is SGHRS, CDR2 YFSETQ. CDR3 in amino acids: CASSPQSPTGELFF. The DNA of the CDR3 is TGCGCCAGCAGCCCCCAAAGCCCCACCGGGGAGCTGTTTTTT.

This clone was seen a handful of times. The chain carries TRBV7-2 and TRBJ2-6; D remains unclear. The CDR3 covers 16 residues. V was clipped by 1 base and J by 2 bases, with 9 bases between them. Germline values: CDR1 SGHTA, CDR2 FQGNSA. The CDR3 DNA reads TGTGCCAGCAGCTTAGAGTTGGCCCCTGGGGCCAACGTCCTGACTTTC. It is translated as CASSLELAPGANVLTF.

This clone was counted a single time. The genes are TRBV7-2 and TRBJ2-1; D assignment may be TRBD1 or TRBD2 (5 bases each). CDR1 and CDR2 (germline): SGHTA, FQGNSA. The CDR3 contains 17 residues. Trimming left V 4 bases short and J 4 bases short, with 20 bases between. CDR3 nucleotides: TGTGCCAGCAGCTCCACCCCCGGGACCGTGAGATACAATGAGCAGTTCTTC. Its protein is CASSSTPGTVRYNEQFF. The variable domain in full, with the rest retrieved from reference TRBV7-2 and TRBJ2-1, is GAGVSQSPSNKVTEKGKDVELRCDPISGHTALYWYRQSLGQGLEFLIYFQGNSAPDKSGLPSDRFSAERTGGSVSTLTIQRTQQEDSAVYLCASSSTPGTVRYNEQFFGPGTRLTVL.

In DNA form, the CDR3 reads TGTGCCAGCAGCCCGGAGAAGGAATGGGTCCCCGGGGAGCTGTTTTTT. Protein: CASSPEKEWVPGELFF. This chain links TRBV5-6 with TRBJ2-2, with D unresolved. CDR1 is SGHDT, CDR2 YYEEEE, per germline. The CDR3 totals 16 residues. V was clipped by 4 bases and J by 6 bases, with 19 bases between them.

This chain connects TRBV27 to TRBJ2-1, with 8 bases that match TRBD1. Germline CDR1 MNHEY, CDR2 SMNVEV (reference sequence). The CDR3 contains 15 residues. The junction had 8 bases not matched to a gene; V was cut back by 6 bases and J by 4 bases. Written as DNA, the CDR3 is TGTGCCAGCAGAAAAGACAGGGGAGAATACAATGAGCAGTTCTTC. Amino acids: CASRKDRGEYNEQFF.

As DNA, the CDR3 is TGCAGTGCTAGAGGACAGTCGGGAGCTTTCTTT. Translation: CSARGQSGAFF. This rearrangement joins TRBV20-1 to TRBJ1-1, with D possibly TRBD1 on 5 matching bases. Trimming stripped 1 base from V and 10 bases from J, with 10 bases between. Germline lookup yields CDR1 DFQATT and CDR2 SNEGSKA (reference sequence). This CDR3 has 11 amino acids.

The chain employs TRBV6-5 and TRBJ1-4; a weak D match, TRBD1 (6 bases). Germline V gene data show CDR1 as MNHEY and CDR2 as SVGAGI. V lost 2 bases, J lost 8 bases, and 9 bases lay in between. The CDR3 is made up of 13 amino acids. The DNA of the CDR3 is TGTGCCAGCAGTTACGGGACATCGGAAAAACTGTTTTTT. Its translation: CASSYGTSEKLFF.

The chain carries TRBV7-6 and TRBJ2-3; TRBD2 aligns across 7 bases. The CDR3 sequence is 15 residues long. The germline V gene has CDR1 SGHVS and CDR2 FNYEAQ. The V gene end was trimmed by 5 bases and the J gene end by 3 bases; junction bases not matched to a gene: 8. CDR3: CASSRIQRETDTQYF. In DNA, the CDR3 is TGTGCCAGCAGCCGAATACAGCGGGAAACAGATACGCAGTATTTT.

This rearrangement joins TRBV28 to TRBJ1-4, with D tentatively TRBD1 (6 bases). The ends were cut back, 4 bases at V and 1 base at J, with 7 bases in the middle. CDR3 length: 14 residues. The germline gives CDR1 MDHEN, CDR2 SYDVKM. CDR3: CASSWTVTNEKLFF. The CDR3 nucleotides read TGTGCCAGCAGTTGGACAGTAACTAATGAAAAACTGTTTTTT. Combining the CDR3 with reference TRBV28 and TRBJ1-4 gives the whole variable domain DVKVTQSSRYLVKRTGEKVFLECVQDMDHENMFWYRQDPGLGLRLIYFSYDVKMKEKGDIPEGYSVSREKKERFSLILESASTNQTSMYLCASSWTVTNEKLFFGSGTQLSVL.

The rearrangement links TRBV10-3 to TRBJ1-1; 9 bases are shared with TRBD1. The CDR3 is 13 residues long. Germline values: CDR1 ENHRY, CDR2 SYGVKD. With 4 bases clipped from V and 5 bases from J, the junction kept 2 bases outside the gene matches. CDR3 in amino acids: CAISGQGDTEAFF. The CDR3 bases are TGTGCCATCAGTGGACAGGGGGATACTGAAGCTTTCTTT.

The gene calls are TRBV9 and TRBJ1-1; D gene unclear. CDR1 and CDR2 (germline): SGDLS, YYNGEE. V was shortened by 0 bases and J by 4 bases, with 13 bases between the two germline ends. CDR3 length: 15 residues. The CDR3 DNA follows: TGTGCCAGCAGCGTAGCCGGGCGGGAAATCACTGAAGCTTTCTTT. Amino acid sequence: CASSVAGREITEAFF.

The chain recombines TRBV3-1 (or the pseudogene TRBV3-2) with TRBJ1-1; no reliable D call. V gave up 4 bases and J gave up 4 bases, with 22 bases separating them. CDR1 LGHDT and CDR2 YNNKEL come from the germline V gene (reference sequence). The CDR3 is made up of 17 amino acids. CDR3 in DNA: TGTGCCAGCAGCCCTTCCAACCGCGGACGCATGGCCACTGAAGCTTTCTTT. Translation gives CASSPSNRGRMATEAFF.

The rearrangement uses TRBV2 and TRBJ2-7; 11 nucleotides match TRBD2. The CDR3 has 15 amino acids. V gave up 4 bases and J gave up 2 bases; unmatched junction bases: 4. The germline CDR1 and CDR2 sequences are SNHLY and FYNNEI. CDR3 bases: TGTGCCAGCAGTGGGGAGGGACTAGCGGCCTACGAGCAGTACTTC. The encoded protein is CASSGEGLAAYEQYF.

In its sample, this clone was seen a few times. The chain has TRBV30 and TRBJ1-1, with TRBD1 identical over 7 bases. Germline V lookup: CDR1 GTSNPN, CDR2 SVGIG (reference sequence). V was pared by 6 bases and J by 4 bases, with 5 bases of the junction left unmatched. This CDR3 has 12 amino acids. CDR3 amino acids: CACQGGTTEAFF. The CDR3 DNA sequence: TGTGCCTGCCAGGGGGGGACCACTGAAGCTTTCTTT.

The CDR3 coding sequence is TGCGCCAGCAGCTTGGAGGCTAGCGGGTCCGGGGAGCTGTTTTTT. Translation: CASSLEASGSGELFF. This chain joins TRBV5-1 and TRBJ2-2, with 8 bases aligning to TRBD2. Losses at the gene ends were 0 bases for V and 6 bases for J; bases not matched to a gene: 4. This CDR3 has 15 amino acids. CDR1 and CDR2 (germline): SGHRS, YFSETQ.

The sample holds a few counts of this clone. CDR3 DNA: TGTGCCAGCAGACACAGGGGGAATCAGCCCCAGCATTTT. The encoded protein is CASRHRGNQPQHF. The chain has TRBV6-5 and TRBJ1-5; 8 bases are shared with TRBD1. The CDR3 has 13 amino acids. V was clipped by 6 bases and J by 4 bases; unmatched bases: 2. CDR1 and CDR2 from the germline V gene are MNHEY and SVGAGI.

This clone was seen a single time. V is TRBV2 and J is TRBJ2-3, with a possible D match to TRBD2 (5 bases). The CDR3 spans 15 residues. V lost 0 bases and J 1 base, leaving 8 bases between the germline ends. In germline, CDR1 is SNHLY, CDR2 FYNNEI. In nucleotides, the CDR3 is TGTGCCAGCAGTGAAGCAAACGGGGGCACAGATACGCAGTATTTT. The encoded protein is CASSEANGGTDTQYF.

The chain's CDR3 is CASSRQNEQFF. For the CDR3, the DNA is TGTGCCAGCTCACGACAAAATGAGCAGTTCTTC. The chain is built from TRBV18 and TRBJ2-1; D is unclear. This CDR3 region has 11 residues. Germline V gene lookup returns CDR1 KGHSH and CDR2 LQKENI. The V and J ends lost 4 bases and 7 bases respectively, with 5 bases between them.

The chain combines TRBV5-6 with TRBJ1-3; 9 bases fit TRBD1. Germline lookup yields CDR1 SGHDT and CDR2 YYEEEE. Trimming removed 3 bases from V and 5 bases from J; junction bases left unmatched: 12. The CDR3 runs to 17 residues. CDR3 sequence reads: CASSWEPGQGNRNTIYF. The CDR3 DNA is TGTGCCAGCAGCTGGGAACCGGGACAGGGTAATAGAAACACCATATATTTT. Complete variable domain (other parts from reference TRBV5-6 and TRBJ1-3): DAGVTQSPTHLIKTRGQQVTLRCSPKSGHDTVSWYQQALGQGPQFIFQYYEEEERQRGNFPDRFSGHQFPNYSSELNVNALLLGDSALYLCASSWEPGQGNRNTIYFGEGSWLTVV.

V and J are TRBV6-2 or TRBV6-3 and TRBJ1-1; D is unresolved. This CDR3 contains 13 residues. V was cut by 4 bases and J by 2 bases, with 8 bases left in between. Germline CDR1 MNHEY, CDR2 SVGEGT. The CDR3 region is CASSSDGNTEAFF. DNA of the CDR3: TGTGCCAGCAGTTCGGACGGAAACACTGAAGCTTTCTTT.

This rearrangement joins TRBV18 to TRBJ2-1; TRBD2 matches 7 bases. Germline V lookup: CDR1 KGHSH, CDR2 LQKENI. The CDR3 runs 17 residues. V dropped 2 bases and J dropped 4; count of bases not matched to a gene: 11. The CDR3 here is CASSPYPMGTTYNEQFF. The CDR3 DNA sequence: TGTGCCAGCTCACCATACCCCATGGGGACTACTTACAATGAGCAGTTCTTC.

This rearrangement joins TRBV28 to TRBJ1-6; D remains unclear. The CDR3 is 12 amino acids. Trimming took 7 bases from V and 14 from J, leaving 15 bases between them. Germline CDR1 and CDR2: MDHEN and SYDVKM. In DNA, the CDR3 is TGTGCCAGCATAAAGGATGGCCAAACCCTCCACTTT. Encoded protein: CASIKDGQTLHF. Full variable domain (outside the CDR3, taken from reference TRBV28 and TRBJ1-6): DVKVTQSSRYLVKRTGEKVFLECVQDMDHENMFWYRQDPGLGLRLIYFSYDVKMKEKGDIPEGYSVSREKKERFSLILESASTNQTSMYLCASIKDGQTLHFGNGTRLTVT.

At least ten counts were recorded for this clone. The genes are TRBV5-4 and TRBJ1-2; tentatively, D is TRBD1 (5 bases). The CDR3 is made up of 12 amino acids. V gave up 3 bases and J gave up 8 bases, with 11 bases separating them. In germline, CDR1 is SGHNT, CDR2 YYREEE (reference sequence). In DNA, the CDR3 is TGTGCCAGCAGCTCCCAGGGTTGGGGCTACACCTTC. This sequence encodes CASSSQGWGYTF.

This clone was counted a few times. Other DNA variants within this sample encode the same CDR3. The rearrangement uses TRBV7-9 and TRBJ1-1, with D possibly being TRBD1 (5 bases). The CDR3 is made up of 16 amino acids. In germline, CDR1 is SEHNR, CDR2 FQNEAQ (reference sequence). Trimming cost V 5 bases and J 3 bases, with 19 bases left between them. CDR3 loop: CASSLLTGTKDTEAFF. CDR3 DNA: TGTGCCAGCAGCCTCCTTACCGGGACGAAAGACACTGAAGCTTTCTTT. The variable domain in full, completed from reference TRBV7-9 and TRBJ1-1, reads DTGVSQNPRHKITKRGQNVTFRCDPISEHNRLYWYRQTLGQGPEFLTYFQNEAQLEKSRLLSDRFSAERPKGSFSTLEIQRTEQGDSAMYLCASSLLTGTKDTEAFFGQGTRLTVV.

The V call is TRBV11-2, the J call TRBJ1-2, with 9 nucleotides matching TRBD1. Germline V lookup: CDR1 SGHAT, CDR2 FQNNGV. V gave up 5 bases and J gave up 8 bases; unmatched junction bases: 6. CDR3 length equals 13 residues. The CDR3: CASSTGQGYGYTF. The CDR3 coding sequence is TGTGCCAGCAGCACCGGACAGGGGTACGGCTACACCTTC.

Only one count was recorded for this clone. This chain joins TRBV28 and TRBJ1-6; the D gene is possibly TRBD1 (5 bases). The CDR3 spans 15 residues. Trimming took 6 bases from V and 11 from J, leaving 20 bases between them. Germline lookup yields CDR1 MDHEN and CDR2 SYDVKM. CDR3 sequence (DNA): TGTGCCAGCAGCCTCTCGGGGGGAGCGGTAACACCCCTCCACTTT. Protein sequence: CASSLSGGAVTPLHF. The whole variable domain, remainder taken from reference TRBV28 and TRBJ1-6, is DVKVTQSSRYLVKRTGEKVFLECVQDMDHENMFWYRQDPGLGLRLIYFSYDVKMKEKGDIPEGYSVSREKKERFSLILESASTNQTSMYLCASSLSGGAVTPLHFGNGTRLTVT.

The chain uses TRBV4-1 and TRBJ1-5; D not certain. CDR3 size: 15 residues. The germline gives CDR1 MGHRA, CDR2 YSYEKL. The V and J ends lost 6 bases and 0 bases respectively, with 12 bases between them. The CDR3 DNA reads TGCGCCAGCAGTCTAGGGCCTTTTAGCAATCAGCCCCAGCATTTT. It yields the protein CASSLGPFSNQPQHF.

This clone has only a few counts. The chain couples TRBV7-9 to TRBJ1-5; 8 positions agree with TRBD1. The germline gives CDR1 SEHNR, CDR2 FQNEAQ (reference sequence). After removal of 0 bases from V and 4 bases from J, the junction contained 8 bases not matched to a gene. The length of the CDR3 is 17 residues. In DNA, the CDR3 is TGTGCCAGCAGCTTAGCGACGGGACAGGCGACTAATCAGCCCCAGCATTTT. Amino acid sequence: CASSLATGQATNQPQHF.

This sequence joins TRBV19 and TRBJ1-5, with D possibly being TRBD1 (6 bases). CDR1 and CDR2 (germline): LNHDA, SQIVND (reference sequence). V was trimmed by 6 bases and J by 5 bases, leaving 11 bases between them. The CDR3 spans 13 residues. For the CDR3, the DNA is TGTGCCAGTAGCTTGGACAGCTATCAGCCCCAGCATTTT. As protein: CASSLDSYQPQHF.

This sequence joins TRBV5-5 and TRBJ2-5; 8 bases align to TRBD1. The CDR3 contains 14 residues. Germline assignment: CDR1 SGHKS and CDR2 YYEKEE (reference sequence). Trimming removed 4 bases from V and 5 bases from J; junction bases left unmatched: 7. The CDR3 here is CASSVGQGDETQYF. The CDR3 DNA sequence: TGTGCCAGCAGCGTAGGACAGGGCGACGAGACCCAGTACTTC.